Following are 20 T cell receptor beta chains from one sample sequenced in a study of beta chain features in type 1 diabetes. Expressed TCRB transcripts were sequenced after all isolated RNA was converted to cDNA. Clones were read by immunoSEQ multiplex PCR, and TCRdb kept only the in-frame ones, dropping some. The repertoire has roughly 310,000 clones, approximately 9.9% of them found once; the top ten carry 0.015%. The sequenced material came from naive CD4+ T cells from blood. These receptors were taken from a woman in her thirties in good health.

This clone occurred a few times. J is TRBJ2-7 and V is TRBV25-1; TRBD1 matches 9 bases. CDR1 is MGHDK, CDR2 SYGVNS, per germline. The CDR3 consists of 15 residues. V shed 6 bases and J 1 base; nucleotides not matched to a gene: 7. As DNA, the CDR3 is TGTGCCAGCAGGGGCTCGGGACAGGGATCCTACGAGCAGTACTTC. Translating it yields CASRGSGQGSYEQYF.

V usage is TRBV11-2 and J usage is TRBJ2-5; D is perhaps TRBD1 (5 bases). Germline V gene sequence: CDR1 SGHAT, CDR2 FQNNGV. There are 14 residues in the CDR3. Trimming pared 5 bases from V and 5 bases from J, leaving 15 bases between. The CDR3 is CASSMNAGRETQYF. CDR3 bases: TGTGCCAGCAGCATGAATGCAGGGCGGGAGACCCAGTACTTC.

This clone showed up just a few times. The chain joins TRBV11-1 to TRBJ2-3, with a tentative D call TRBD2 (6 bases). This CDR3 region has 16 residues. V dropped 0 bases and J dropped 1 base, with 11 bases sitting between them. CDR1 is SGHAT, CDR2 FQDESV, per germline (reference sequence). CDR3 in amino acids: CASSLAASDGTDTQYF. CDR3 nucleotides: TGTGCCAGCAGCTTAGCTGCTAGCGACGGCACAGATACGCAGTATTTT.

This clone occurred a few times. The J gene is TRBJ1-2, the V gene TRBV7-2, with D maybe TRBD1 (6 bases). This CDR3 has 15 amino acids. The V end lost 3 bases, the J end lost 3 bases, and 14 bases lay between the germline ends. Germline CDR1 is SGHTA and CDR2 is FQGNSA. The DNA for the CDR3 is TGTGCCAGCAGCTTTAGCGGGGGGCTTGACTATGGCTACACCTTC. Translated: CASSFSGGLDYGYTF. The full variable domain, in which reference TRBV7-2 and TRBJ1-2 provide the parts outside the CDR3, is GAGVSQSPSNKVTEKGKDVELRCDPISGHTALYWYRQSLGQGLEFLIYFQGNSAPDKSGLPSDRFSAERTGGSVSTLTIQRTQQEDSAVYLCASSFSGGLDYGYTFGSGTRLTVV.

CDR3 amino acids: CASSRGNTEAFF. CDR3 coding DNA: TGTGCCAGCAGCCGAGGTAACACTGAAGCTTTCTTT. V is TRBV14 and J is TRBJ1-1; D remains unclear. This CDR3 comprises 12 residues. Trimming removed 4 bases from V and 2 bases from J, with 5 bases in between. The germline V gene encodes CDR1 SGHDN and CDR2 FVKESK.

The rearrangement joins TRBV30 to TRBJ1-2; maybe TRBD1 (6 bases). The CDR3 is made up of 15 amino acids. CDR1 and CDR2 from the germline V gene are GTSNPN and SVGIG (reference sequence). Trimming cost V 0 bases and J 6 bases, with 17 bases left between them. CDR3 sequence reads: CAWSVGMTGRHGYTF. The CDR3, as DNA: TGTGCCTGGAGTGTAGGTATGACAGGACGCCATGGCTACACCTTC.

This clone was observed a few times. The rearrangement joins TRBV7-2 to TRBJ2-1; D possibly corresponds to TRBD2 (6 bases). The CDR3 runs 17 residues. Per the germline V gene, CDR1 is SGHTA and CDR2 is FQGNSA. The V and J ends lost 1 base and 6 bases respectively, with 19 bases between them. CDR3 sequence (DNA): TGTGCCAGCAGCTTAGGTGGCGTAGGACTACTTCGCAATGAGCAGTTCTTC. Translated, it gives CASSLGGVGLLRNEQFF. Based on the CDR3 plus reference TRBV7-2 and TRBJ2-1, the full variable domain is GAGVSQSPSNKVTEKGKDVELRCDPISGHTALYWYRQSLGQGLEFLIYFQGNSAPDKSGLPSDRFSAERTGGSVSTLTIQRTQQEDSAVYLCASSLGGVGLLRNEQFFGPGTRLTVL.

The V and J genes are TRBV10-3 and TRBJ2-1; 8 bases agree with TRBD1. This CDR3 region has 14 residues. Unmatched junction bases numbered 1, after V lost 0 bases and J lost 6 bases. Germline V lookup: CDR1 ENHRY, CDR2 SYGVKD. CDR3 sequence reads: CAISESGTGNEQFF. The CDR3 DNA is TGTGCCATCAGTGAGTCGGGGACAGGCAATGAGCAGTTCTTC.

The chain links TRBV15 to TRBJ2-7; unclear D gene. This CDR3 is 14 amino acids long. Trimming took off 0 bases at V and 3 bases at J, with 9 bases between the two ends. Germline CDR1 reads LNHNV; CDR2 reads YYDKDF (reference sequence). The CDR3 nucleotides read TGTGCCACCAGCAGAGATCCGGTTGTCTACGAGCAGTACTTC. Translating it yields CATSRDPVVYEQYF.

This clone has a handful of counts. The CDR3 protein is CASSAPGAPADGYTF. DNA for the CDR3: TGTGCCAGCAGCGCTCCGGGAGCCCCGGCGGATGGCTACACCTTC. V usage is TRBV7-3 and J usage is TRBJ1-2; no firm D call. V lost 5 bases and J 6 bases, leaving 19 bases between the germline ends. CDR3 length equals 15 residues. CDR1 is SGHTA, CDR2 FQGTGA, per germline.

The sample holds a few counts of this clone. This chain uses TRBV9 with TRBJ2-5; 9 bases align to TRBD1. With V trimmed by 0 bases and J by 2 bases, 20 bases remained unmatched. The CDR3 length is 21 residues. CDR1 SGDLS and CDR2 YYNGEE come from the germline V gene. The CDR3 loop is CASSVASPQGALAGIQETQYF. CDR3 nucleotide sequence: TGTGCCAGCAGCGTAGCTTCTCCACAGGGGGCACTAGCAGGCATACAAGAGACCCAGTACTTC.

There are a few counts of this clone. This chain connects TRBV5-4 to TRBJ2-5; 9 bases are a match to TRBD1. The V and J ends lost 6 bases and 1 base, in that order; junction bases with no gene match: 13. CDR3 length: 17 amino acids. The germline V gene encodes CDR1 SGHNT and CDR2 YYREEE (reference sequence). DNA of the CDR3: TGTGCCAGCACCCGGGGGTTACAGGGGGCTTTCCAAGAGACCCAGTACTTC. This codes for CASTRGLQGAFQETQYF.

The chain carries TRBV4-1 and TRBJ2-1; 8 bases are shared with TRBD1. This CDR3 contains 13 residues. V lost 6 bases to trimming and J lost 6 bases; unmatched junction nucleotides: 4. Germline V gene lookup returns CDR1 MGHRA and CDR2 YSYEKL. CDR3 DNA sequence: TGCGCCAGCAGAAGGACAGGGCGCAATGAGCAGTTCTTC. It translates to CASRRTGRNEQFF.

The chain employs TRBV19 and TRBJ2-7; 7 bases agree with TRBD1. Losses at the gene ends were 4 bases for V and 1 base for J; bases not matched to a gene: 7. The CDR3 sequence is 15 residues long. Germline loops: CDR1 LNHDA, CDR2 SQIVND (reference sequence). The CDR3 spells CASSKVRQGSYEQYF. Written as DNA, the CDR3 is TGTGCCAGTAGTAAGGTGAGACAGGGATCCTACGAGCAGTACTTC. The full variable domain, with the rest looked up from reference TRBV19 and TRBJ2-7, is DGGITQSPKYLFRKEGQNVTLSCEQNLNHDAMYWYRQDPGQGLRLIYYSQIVNDFQKGDIAEGYSVSREKKESFPLTVTSAQKNPTAFYLCASSKVRQGSYEQYFGPGTRLTVT.

This clone has just a few counts. The CDR3 reads CASSFQRQGSLTQYF. Here the CDR3 DNA reads TGTGCCAGCAGTTTCCAGCGGCAAGGCTCCCTTACGCAGTATTTT. This chain connects TRBV27 to TRBJ2-3; tentatively, D is TRBD2 (5 bases). Trimming took off 3 bases at V and 8 bases at J, with 18 bases between the two ends. Germline lookup yields CDR1 MNHEY and CDR2 SMNVEV (reference sequence). CDR3 length: 15 amino acids.

This clone has more than one count but fewer than ten. The rearrangement joins TRBV18 to TRBJ1-1, with TRBD1 matching 8 bases. V lost 1 base to trimming and J lost 4 bases; unmatched junction nucleotides: 5. The CDR3 is made up of 15 amino acids. Germline V gene lookup returns CDR1 KGHSH and CDR2 LQKENI. CDR3 DNA: TGTGCCAGCTCACCACGACAGGGGACAGGCACTGAAGCTTTCTTT. Translation gives CASSPRQGTGTEAFF.

This rearrangement joins TRBV7-2 to TRBJ2-7; 12 nucleotides line up with TRBD2. The CDR3 totals 13 residues. With 8 bases clipped from V and 4 bases from J, the junction kept 3 bases outside the gene matches. Germline CDR1 and CDR2: SGHTA and FQGNSA. In nucleotides, the CDR3 is TGTGCCAGCCGAACTAGCGGGGGGTACGAGCAGTACTTC. Translated, it gives CASRTSGGYEQYF.

The rearrangement joins TRBV28 to TRBJ1-4, with D unresolved. The CDR3 contains 16 residues. CDR1 and CDR2 (germline): MDHEN, SYDVKM. Trimming stripped 4 bases from V and 7 bases from J, with 19 bases between. The CDR3 protein is CASSSPNSRTGEKLFF. The CDR3 DNA is TGTGCCAGCAGTTCCCCAAACTCCCGCACGGGTGAAAAACTGTTTTTT.

The chain has TRBV7-2 and TRBJ2-7, with 7 bases that match TRBD2. The V segment lost 6 bases and the J segment 4 bases; nucleotides outside the gene matches: 12. The CDR3 loop spans 15 amino acids. Per the germline V gene, CDR1 is SGHTA and CDR2 is FQGNSA. In DNA form, the CDR3 reads TGTGCCAGCAGTCTCGCCAGCGGGACTGGGTACGAGCAGTACTTC. Protein sequence: CASSLASGTGYEQYF.

In its sample, this clone was seen a few times. The chain combines TRBV25-1 with TRBJ2-5; no firm D call. CDR3 length equals 13 residues. The germline V and J ends were trimmed by 2 bases and 6 bases, with 10 bases remaining between them. CDR1 and CDR2 from the germline V gene are MGHDK and SYGVNS. CDR3 region: CASSESGSKTQYF. The CDR3, as DNA: TGTGCCAGCAGTGAAAGTGGCTCAAAGACCCAGTACTTC.